This T cell receptor beta chain was captured by sequencing in a study of glioma-infiltrating T cells after dendritic cell vaccination. Time point here: after dendritic cell vaccination, including at tumor progression/relapse. PBMC were collected before vaccination, two weeks after the third vaccination, and at progression. This clone was seen once. The primer mix had 60 V beta and 13 J beta primers. Libraries were prepared by immunoSEQ multiplex PCR; TCRdb keeps only in-frame clonotypes and omits some of them. The sample lists 80,000 to 95,000 clones; around 85% were seen once. There are 16 residues in the CDR3. Trimming removed 3 bases from V and 1 base from J, with 16 bases in between. The germline gives CDR1 MNHEY, CDR2 SMNVEV (reference sequence).

The sample here was blood, taken after dendritic cell vaccination. The TCR originated in a human donor with glioblastoma. This chain connects TRBV27 to TRBJ2-7; D is unresolved. CDR3 DNA: TGTGCCAGCAGTTTTAGAGGCAACCACCTATCCTACGAGCAGTACTTC. Translating it yields CASSFRGNHLSYEQYF.